This paragraph reports one TCR beta chain. The repertoire was sequenced with immunoSEQ multiplex PCR; TCRdb's copy has only in-frame clones and lacks some. This sample has 85,000 to 100,000 clones, with about two thirds found just once. This sample was included in a study of blood T cell repertoires in COVID-19. Specimen: peripheral blood. The receptor comes from a woman aged 55-70 years in a cohort sampled during active or convalescent COVID-19.

The CDR3: CASSSGLVGGDYGYTF. CDR3 DNA sequence: TGTGCCAGCAGTTCCGGGTTGGTGGGGGGAGATTATGGCTACACCTTC. The chain uses TRBV11-2 and TRBJ1-2, with D tentatively TRBD1 (5 bases). Trimming cost V 6 bases and J 5 bases, with 22 bases left between them. Germline values: CDR1 SGHAT, CDR2 FQNNGV. The CDR3 spans 16 residues.